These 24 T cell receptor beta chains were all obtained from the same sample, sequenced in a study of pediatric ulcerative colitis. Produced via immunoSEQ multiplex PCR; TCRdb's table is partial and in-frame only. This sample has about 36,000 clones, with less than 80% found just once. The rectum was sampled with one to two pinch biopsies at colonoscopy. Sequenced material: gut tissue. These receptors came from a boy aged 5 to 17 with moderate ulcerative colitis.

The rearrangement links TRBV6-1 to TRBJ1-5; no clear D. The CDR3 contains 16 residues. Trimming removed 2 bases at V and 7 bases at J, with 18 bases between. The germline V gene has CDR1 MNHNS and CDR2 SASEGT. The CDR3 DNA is TGTGCCAGCAGTGAATCTGCTCTGGGTTGGGGACAGCCCCAGCATTTT. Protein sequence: CASSESALGWGQPQHF.

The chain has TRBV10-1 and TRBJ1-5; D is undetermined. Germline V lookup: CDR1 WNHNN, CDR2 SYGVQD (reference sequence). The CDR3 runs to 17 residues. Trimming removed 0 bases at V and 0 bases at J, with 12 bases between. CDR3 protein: CASSESRPNGSNQPQHF. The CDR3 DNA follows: TGCGCCAGCAGTGAGTCGAGGCCCAATGGTAGCAATCAGCCCCAGCATTTT.

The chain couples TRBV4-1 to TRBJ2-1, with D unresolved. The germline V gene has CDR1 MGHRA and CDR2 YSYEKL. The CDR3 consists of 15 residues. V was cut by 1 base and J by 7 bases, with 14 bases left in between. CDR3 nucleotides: TGCGCCAGCAGCCAAGTTAGCTCCCAGGAGAATGAGCAGTTCTTC. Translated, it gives CASSQVSSQENEQFF.

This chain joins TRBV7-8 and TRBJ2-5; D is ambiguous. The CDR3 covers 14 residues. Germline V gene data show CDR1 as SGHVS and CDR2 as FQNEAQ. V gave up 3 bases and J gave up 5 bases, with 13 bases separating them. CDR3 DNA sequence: TGTGCCAGCAGCTTTGGTATGGGCGCGGAGACCCAGTACTTC. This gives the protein CASSFGMGAETQYF. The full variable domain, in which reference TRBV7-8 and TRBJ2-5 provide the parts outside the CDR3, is GAGVSQSPRYKVAKRGQDVALRCDPISGHVSLFWYQQALGQGPEFLTYFQNEAQLDKSGLPSDRFFAERPEGSVSTLKIQRTQQEDSAVYLCASSFGMGAETQYFGPGTRLLVL.

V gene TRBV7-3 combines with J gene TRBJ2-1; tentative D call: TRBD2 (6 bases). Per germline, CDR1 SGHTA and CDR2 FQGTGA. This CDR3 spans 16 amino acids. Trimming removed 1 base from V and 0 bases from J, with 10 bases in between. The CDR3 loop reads CASSLRSEGSYNEQFF. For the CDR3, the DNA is TGTGCCAGCAGCTTAAGGTCGGAGGGCTCCTACAATGAGCAGTTCTTC.

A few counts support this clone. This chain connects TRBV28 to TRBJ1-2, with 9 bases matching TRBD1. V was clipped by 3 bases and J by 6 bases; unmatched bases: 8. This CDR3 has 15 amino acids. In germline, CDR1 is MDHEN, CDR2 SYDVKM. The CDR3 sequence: CASSFWTGEVDGYTF. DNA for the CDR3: TGTGCCAGCAGTTTTTGGACAGGGGAAGTCGATGGCTACACCTTC.

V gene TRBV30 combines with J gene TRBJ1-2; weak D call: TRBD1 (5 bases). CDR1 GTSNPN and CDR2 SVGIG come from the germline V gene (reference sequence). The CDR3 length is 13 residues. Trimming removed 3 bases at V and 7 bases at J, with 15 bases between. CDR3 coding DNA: TGTGCCTGGAGCCCAGGGTGGCGGGGTGGCTACACCTTC. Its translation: CAWSPGWRGGYTF.

CDR3 sequence reads: CASSYGTVYEQYF. CDR3 DNA sequence: TGTGCCAGCAGTTACGGGACAGTCTACGAGCAGTACTTC. The chain recombines TRBV6-5 with TRBJ2-7, with 7 bases matching TRBD1. The CDR3 spans 13 residues. V trimming: 2 bases; J trimming: 3 bases; junction bases outside the gene matches: 1. Germline assignment: CDR1 MNHEY and CDR2 SVGAGI.

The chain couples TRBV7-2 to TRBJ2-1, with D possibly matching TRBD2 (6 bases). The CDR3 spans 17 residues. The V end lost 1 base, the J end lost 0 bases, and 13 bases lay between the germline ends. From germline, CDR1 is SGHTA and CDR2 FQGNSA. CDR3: CASSLVGGLSSYNEQFF. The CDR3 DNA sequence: TGTGCCAGCAGCTTAGTGGGGGGACTGAGCTCCTACAATGAGCAGTTCTTC. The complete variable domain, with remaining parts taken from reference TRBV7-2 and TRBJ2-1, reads GAGVSQSPSNKVTEKGKDVELRCDPISGHTALYWYRQSLGQGLEFLIYFQGNSAPDKSGLPSDRFSAERTGGSVSTLTIQRTQQEDSAVYLCASSLVGGLSSYNEQFFGPGTRLTVL.

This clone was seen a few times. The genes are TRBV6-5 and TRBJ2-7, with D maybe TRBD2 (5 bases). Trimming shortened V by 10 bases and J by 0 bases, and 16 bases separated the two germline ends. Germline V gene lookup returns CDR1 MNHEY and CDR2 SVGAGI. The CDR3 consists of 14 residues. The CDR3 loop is CATQRTGSSYEQYF. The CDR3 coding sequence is TGTGCCACCCAAAGGACGGGAAGCTCCTACGAGCAGTACTTC.

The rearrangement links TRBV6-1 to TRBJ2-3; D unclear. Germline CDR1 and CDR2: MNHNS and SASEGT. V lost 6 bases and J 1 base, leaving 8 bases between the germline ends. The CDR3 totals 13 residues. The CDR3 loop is CASRSFRTDTQYF. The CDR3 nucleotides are TGTGCCAGCAGGTCCTTCCGCACAGATACGCAGTATTTT.

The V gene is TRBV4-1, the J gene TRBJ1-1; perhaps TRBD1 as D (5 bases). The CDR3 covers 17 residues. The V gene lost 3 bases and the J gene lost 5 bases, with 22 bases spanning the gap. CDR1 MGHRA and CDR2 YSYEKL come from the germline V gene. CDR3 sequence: CASSHTEDTSQFTEAFF. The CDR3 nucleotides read TGCGCCAGCAGCCACACCGAGGACACCTCCCAATTTACTGAAGCTTTCTTT.

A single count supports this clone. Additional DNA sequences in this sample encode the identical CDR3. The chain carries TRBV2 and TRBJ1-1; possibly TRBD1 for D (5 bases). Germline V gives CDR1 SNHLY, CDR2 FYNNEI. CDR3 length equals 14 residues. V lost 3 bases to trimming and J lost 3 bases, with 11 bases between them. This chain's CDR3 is CASSEELGDTEAFF. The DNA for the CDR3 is TGTGCCAGCAGTGAGGAGTTGGGGGACACTGAAGCTTTCTTT.

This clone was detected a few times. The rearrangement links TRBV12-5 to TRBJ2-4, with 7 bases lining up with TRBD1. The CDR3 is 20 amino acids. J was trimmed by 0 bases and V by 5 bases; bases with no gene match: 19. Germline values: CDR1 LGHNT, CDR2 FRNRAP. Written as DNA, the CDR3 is TGTGCTAGTGGTATTCGTCGTGTGGGACAGACGAGACTAGCCAAAAACATTCAGTACTTC. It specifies CASGIRRVGQTRLAKNIQYF.

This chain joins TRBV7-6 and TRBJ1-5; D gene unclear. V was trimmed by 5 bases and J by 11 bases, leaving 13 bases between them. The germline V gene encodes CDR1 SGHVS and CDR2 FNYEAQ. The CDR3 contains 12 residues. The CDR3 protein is CASSPLEGAQHF. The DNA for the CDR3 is TGTGCCAGCAGCCCCCTCGAGGGAGCCCAGCATTTT.

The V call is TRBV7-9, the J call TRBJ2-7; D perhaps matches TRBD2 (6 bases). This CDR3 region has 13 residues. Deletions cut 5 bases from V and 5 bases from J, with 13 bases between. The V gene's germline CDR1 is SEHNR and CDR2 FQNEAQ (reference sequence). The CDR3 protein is CASSLPSGDEQYF. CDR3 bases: TGTGCCAGCAGCCTCCCCTCGGGGGACGAGCAGTACTTC.

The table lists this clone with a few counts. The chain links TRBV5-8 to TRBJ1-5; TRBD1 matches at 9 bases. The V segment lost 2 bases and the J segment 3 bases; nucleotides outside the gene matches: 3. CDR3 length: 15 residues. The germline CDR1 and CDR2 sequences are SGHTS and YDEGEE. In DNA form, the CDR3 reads TGTGCCAGCAGCTTTACAGGGGGCTACAATCAGCCCCAGCATTTT. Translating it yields CASSFTGGYNQPQHF.

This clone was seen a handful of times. CDR3 loop: CASMLQGSPRTGEAFF. The CDR3 DNA reads as TGTGCCAGCATGTTACAGGGTTCTCCCCGAACCGGCGAAGCTTTCTTT. This chain links TRBV2 with TRBJ1-1; TRBD1 is a possible D gene (6 bases). The CDR3 consists of 16 residues. Trimming shortened V by 7 bases and J by 8 bases, and 26 bases separated the two germline ends. Germline loops: CDR1 SNHLY, CDR2 FYNNEI. Looking up the rest from reference TRBV2 and TRBJ1-1 gives the full variable domain: EPEVTQTPSHQVTQMGQEVILRCVPISNHLYFYWYRQILGQKVEFLVSFYNNEISEKSEIFDDQFSVERPDGSNFTLKIRSTKLEDSAMYFCASMLQGSPRTGEAFFGQGTRLTVV.

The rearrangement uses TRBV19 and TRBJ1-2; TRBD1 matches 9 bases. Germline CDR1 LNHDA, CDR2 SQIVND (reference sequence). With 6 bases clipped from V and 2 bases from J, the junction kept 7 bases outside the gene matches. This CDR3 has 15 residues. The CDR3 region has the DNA TGTGCCAGTAGCACCAGAGGACAGGGGAACTATGGCTACACCTTC. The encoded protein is CASSTRGQGNYGYTF.

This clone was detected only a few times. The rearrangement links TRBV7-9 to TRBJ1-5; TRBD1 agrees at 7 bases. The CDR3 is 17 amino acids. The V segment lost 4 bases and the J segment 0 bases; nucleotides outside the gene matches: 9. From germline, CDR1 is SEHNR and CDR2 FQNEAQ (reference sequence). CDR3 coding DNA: TGTGCCAGCAGCTCATGGGACAGACCATATAGCAATCAGCCCCAGCATTTT. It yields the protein CASSSWDRPYSNQPQHF.

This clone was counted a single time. CDR3 region: CASSFGPYFNEQFF. The CDR3 bases are TGTGCCAGCAGTTTTGGGCCCTACTTCAATGAGCAGTTCTTC. The V and J genes are TRBV28 and TRBJ2-1; unclear D gene. This CDR3 spans 14 amino acids. The germline CDR1 and CDR2 sequences are MDHEN and SYDVKM. Trimming stripped 3 bases from V and 6 bases from J, with 12 bases between.

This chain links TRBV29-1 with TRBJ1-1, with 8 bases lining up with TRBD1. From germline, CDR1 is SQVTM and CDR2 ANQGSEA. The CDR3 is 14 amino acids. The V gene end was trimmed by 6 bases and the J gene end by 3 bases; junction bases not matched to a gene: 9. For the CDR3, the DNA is TGCAGCGTACCACCGGGACAGGATCACACTGAAGCTTTCTTT. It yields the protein CSVPPGQDHTEAFF.

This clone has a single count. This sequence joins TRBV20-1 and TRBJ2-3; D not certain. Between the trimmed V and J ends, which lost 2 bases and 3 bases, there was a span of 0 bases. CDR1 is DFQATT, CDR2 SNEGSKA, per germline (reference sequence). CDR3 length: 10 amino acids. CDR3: CSARTDTQYF. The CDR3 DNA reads TGCAGTGCTAGAACAGATACGCAGTATTTT.

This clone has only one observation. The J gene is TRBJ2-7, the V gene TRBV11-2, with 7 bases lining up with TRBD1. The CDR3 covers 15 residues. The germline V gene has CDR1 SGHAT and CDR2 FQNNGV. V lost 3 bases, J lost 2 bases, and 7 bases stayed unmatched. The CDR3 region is CASSLTTGTAYEQYF. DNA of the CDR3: TGTGCCAGCAGCTTGACGACCGGGACAGCCTACGAGCAGTACTTC.